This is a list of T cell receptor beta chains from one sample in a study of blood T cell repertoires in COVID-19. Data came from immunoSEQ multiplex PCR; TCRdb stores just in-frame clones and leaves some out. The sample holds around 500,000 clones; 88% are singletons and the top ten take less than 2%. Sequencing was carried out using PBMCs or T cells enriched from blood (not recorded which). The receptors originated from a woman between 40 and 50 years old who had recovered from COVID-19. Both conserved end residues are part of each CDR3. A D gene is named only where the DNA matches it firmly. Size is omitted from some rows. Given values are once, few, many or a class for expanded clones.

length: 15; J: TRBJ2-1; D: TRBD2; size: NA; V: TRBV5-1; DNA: TGCGCCAGCAGCTTGATCGCTAGCGGGACTAATGAGCAGTTCTTC; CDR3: CASSLIASGTNEQFF
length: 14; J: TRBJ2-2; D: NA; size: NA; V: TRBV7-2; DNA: TGTGCTACTAGGGAGCAGAGCAACACCGGGGAGCTGTTTTTT; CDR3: CATREQSNTGELFF
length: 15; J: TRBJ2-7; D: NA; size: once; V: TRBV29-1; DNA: TGCAGCGTTGCCCTAGGTGGGAGTATCCCCTACGAGCAGTACTTC; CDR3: CSVALGGSIPYEQYF
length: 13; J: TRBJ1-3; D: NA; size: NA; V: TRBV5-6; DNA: TGTGCCAGCAGCTTGGGGCGCGGTTACACCATATATTTT; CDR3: CASSLGRGYTIYF
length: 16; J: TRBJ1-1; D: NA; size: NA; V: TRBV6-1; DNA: TGTGCCAGCAGTGAAAGGCGAGTCAGGGCCGACACTGAAGCTTTCTTT; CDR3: CASSERRVRADTEAFF
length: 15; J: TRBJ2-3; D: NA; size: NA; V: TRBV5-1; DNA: TGCGCCAGCAGCCCGGTCCGGTATAGCACAGATACGCAGTATTTT; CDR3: CASSPVRYSTDTQYF
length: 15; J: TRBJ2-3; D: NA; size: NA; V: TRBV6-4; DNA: TGTGCCAGCAGTGCCAGGGGTTTCCCCACAGATACGCAGTATTTT; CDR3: CASSARGFPTDTQYF
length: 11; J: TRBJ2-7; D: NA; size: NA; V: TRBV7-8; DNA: TGTGCCAGCAGCCGGGCTTACGAGCAGTACTTC; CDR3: CASSRAYEQYF
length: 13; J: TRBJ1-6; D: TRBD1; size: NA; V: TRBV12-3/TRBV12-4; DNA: TGTGCCAGCAGGATCACAGGGGGTGCTCAGGTCCACTTT; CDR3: CASRITGGAQVHF
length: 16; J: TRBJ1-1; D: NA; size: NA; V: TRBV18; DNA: TGTGCCAGCTCACTAGCCAACAGGGCGCTGAACACTGAAGCTTTCTTT; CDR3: CASSLANRALNTEAFF
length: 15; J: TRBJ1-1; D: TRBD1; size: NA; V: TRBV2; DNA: TGTGCCAGCAGCTTAGAAACAGGGGAGAACACTGAAGCTTTCTTT; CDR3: CASSLETGENTEAFF
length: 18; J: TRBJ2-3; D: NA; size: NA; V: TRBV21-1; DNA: TGTGCCAGCAGCAAATCGCAACCGAGAGGGTTTGGCACAGATACGCAGTATTTT; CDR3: CASSKSQPRGFGTDTQYF
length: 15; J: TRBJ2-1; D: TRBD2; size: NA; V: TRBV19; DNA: TGTGCCAGTAGTACCCTGGGACTAGCGTGGAATGAGCAGTTCTTC; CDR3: CASSTLGLAWNEQFF